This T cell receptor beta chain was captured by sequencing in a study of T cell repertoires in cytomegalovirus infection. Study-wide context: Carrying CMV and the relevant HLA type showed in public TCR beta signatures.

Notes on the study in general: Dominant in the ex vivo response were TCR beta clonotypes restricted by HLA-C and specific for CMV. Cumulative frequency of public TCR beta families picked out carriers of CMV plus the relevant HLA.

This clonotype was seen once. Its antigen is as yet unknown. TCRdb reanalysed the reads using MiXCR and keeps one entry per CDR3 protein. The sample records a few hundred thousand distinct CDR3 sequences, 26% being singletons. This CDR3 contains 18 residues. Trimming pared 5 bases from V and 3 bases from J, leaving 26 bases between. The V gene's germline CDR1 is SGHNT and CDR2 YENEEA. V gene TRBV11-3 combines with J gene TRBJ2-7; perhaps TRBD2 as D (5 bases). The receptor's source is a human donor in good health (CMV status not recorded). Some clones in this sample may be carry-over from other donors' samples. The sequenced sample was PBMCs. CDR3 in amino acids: CASSPYGRSAAHFYEQYV. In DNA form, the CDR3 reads TGTGCCAGCAGCCCCTATGGACGGTCAGCGGCGCATTTCTACGAGCAGTACGTC.